One and the same sample provided the 16 T cell receptor beta chains below, sequenced in a study of shared clonotypes between healthy human individuals. Data came from immunoSEQ multiplex PCR; TCRdb stores just in-frame clones and leaves some out. The table has 800,000 to 1,200,000 clones, approximately 80% seen once; the top ten hold more than 0.45%. Sequenced sample: memory CD4+ T cells from PBMCs. Subset noted: CD45RA-negative fraction. Every receptor here comes from a man aged 18 to 30 in good health. Some clones in this sample may be carry-over from other donors' samples.

This chain uses TRBV28 with TRBJ2-3, with D tentatively TRBD2 (5 bases). CDR3 length: 17 residues. Germline-derived CDR1 and CDR2 are MDHEN and SYDVKM. Trimming left V 5 bases short and J 1 base short, with 19 bases between. The CDR3 DNA follows: TGTGCCAGCAGTGCGGGTTTGACCCCGGTCGGCACAGATACGCAGTATTTT. Amino acids: CASSAGLTPVGTDTQYF.

J is TRBJ1-5 and V is TRBV28; unclear D gene. V lost 6 bases, J lost 0 bases, and 15 bases lay in between. Germline CDR1 MDHEN, CDR2 SYDVKM. This CDR3 comprises 16 residues. Here the CDR3 reads CASSGRRGISNQPQHF. The DNA of the CDR3 is TGTGCCAGCAGCGGCCGGCGGGGAATTAGCAATCAGCCCCAGCATTTT.

The CDR3 DNA sequence: TGTGCCAGCAGCAAGGAGAGTCTTATCCGGGGCGAGCAGTACTTC. Translation: CASSKESLIRGEQYF. This rearrangement joins TRBV7-9 to TRBJ2-7, with D perhaps matching TRBD2 (5 bases). V lost 5 bases and J 6 bases, leaving 20 bases between the germline ends. The CDR3 has 15 amino acids. Per the germline V gene, CDR1 is SEHNR and CDR2 is FQNEAQ (reference sequence). The whole variable domain, remainder taken from reference TRBV7-9 and TRBJ2-7, is DTGVSQNPRHKITKRGQNVTFRCDPISEHNRLYWYRQTLGQGPEFLTYFQNEAQLEKSRLLSDRFSAERPKGSFSTLEIQRTEQGDSAMYLCASSKESLIRGEQYFGPGTRLTVT.

The chain couples TRBV9 to TRBJ2-1; 8 nucleotides agree with TRBD2. From germline, CDR1 is SGDLS and CDR2 YYNGEE. The CDR3 is 17 amino acids. Trimming took 0 bases from V and 1 from J; bases not matched to a gene: 6. The CDR3 DNA is TGTGCCAGCAGCGTAGCCGGGAGGGCTGTTTCCTACAATGAGCAGTTCTTC. Amino acid sequence: CASSVAGRAVSYNEQFF.

The chain carries TRBV7-2 and TRBJ1-5; 7 nucleotides match TRBD1. Germline V CDR1 and CDR2: SGHTA, FQGNSA. This CDR3 has 14 residues. V lost 1 base to trimming and J lost 8 bases; unmatched junction nucleotides: 5. CDR3 DNA sequence: TGTGCCAGCAGCTTAGAACAGGGGTACGAGCCCCAGCATTTT. It is translated as CASSLEQGYEPQHF. The variable domain in full, with the rest retrieved from reference TRBV7-2 and TRBJ1-5, is GAGVSQSPSNKVTEKGKDVELRCDPISGHTALYWYRQSLGQGLEFLIYFQGNSAPDKSGLPSDRFSAERTGGSVSTLTIQRTQQEDSAVYLCASSLEQGYEPQHFGDGTRLSIL.

The V call is TRBV11-2, the J call TRBJ2-4; D is ambiguous. The CDR3 is 15 residues long. The V gene's germline CDR1 is SGHAT and CDR2 FQNNGV. Trimming removed 1 base from V and 0 bases from J, with 7 bases in between. The CDR3 is CASSLVVAAKNIQYF. In DNA form, the CDR3 reads TGTGCCAGCAGCTTAGTAGTTGCAGCCAAAAACATTCAGTACTTC.

In its sample, this clone was seen once. V gene TRBV28 combines with J gene TRBJ1-4, with no clear D. Germline CDR1 reads MDHEN; CDR2 reads SYDVKM. The V and J ends lost 8 bases and 4 bases respectively, with 17 bases between them. This CDR3 is built from 15 residues. CDR3 sequence reads: CASLSVSVFNEKLFF. CDR3 coding DNA: TGTGCCAGCCTAAGCGTAAGCGTATTTAATGAAAAACTGTTTTTT.

This chain uses TRBV5-4 with TRBJ2-3, with a tentative D call TRBD2 (7 bases). Germline CDR1 reads SGHNT; CDR2 reads YYREEE (reference sequence). The CDR3 is 16 residues long. V dropped 6 bases and J dropped 5 bases, with 22 bases sitting between them. The CDR3 DNA reads as TGTGCCAGCACCCGGGGGGCGGGAGTAAGGGGAGATACGCAGTATTTT. Its protein product is CASTRGAGVRGDTQYF.

The chain carries TRBV5-4 and TRBJ1-3, with D possibly matching TRBD1 (6 bases). CDR1 and CDR2 (germline): SGHNT, YYREEE (reference sequence). V was shortened by 0 bases and J by 0 bases, with 10 bases between the two germline ends. CDR3 size: 16 residues. The CDR3 bases are TGTGCCAGCAGCTTGGATGGGGGGCACTCTGGAAACACCATATATTTT. Protein product: CASSLDGGHSGNTIYF. The full variable domain, its missing parts supplied by reference TRBV5-4 and TRBJ1-3, is ETGVTQSPTHLIKTRGQQVTLRCSSQSGHNTVSWYQQALGQGPQFIFQYYREEENGRGNFPPRFSGLQFPNYSSELNVNALELDDSALYLCASSLDGGHSGNTIYFGEGSWLTVV.

V is TRBV6-6 and J is TRBJ1-3, with 8 positions matching TRBD1. The CDR3 has 13 residues. Germline V gene lookup returns CDR1 MNHNY and CDR2 SVGAGI (reference sequence). V lost 5 bases, J lost 8 bases, and 5 bases stayed unmatched. The CDR3 nucleotides are TGTGCCAGCAGTAGACAGGGGTCCGACACCATATATTTT. Translation: CASSRQGSDTIYF.

The V gene is TRBV5-1, the J gene TRBJ2-5, with TRBD1 identical over 8 bases. V shed 2 bases, J shed 4 bases, and the junction held 13 bases outside the gene matches. The CDR3 loop spans 17 amino acids. Germline CDR1 and CDR2: SGHRS and YFSETQ. Here the CDR3 reads CASSFRGLDVVGETQYF. CDR3 nucleotides: TGCGCCAGCAGCTTCAGGGGGCTCGATGTAGTCGGAGAGACCCAGTACTTC.

The rearrangement joins TRBV4-1 to TRBJ2-7; no definite D call. Germline V gene sequence: CDR1 MGHRA, CDR2 YSYEKL. The CDR3 is made up of 15 amino acids. Trimming left V 1 base short and J 4 bases short, with 14 bases between. The CDR3 region has the DNA TGCGCCAGCAGCCAAGCGGTTTGGCAGGAGTACGAGCAGTACTTC. This encodes CASSQAVWQEYEQYF.

This clone was seen a handful of times. V usage is TRBV9 and J usage is TRBJ1-2, with TRBD1 as a possible D gene (6 bases). Trimming took 3 bases from V and 2 from J, leaving 11 bases between them. The CDR3 length is 14 residues. The germline V gene has CDR1 SGDLS and CDR2 YYNGEE. As DNA, the CDR3 is TGTGCCAGCAGCGCCCGACAGGTGAACTATGGCTACACCTTC. It codes for CASSARQVNYGYTF. The full variable domain, its missing parts supplied by reference TRBV9 and TRBJ1-2, is DSGVTQTPKHLITATGQRVTLRCSPRSGDLSVYWYQQSLDQGLQFLIQYYNGEERAKGNILERFSAQQFPDLHSELNLSSLELGDSALYFCASSARQVNYGYTFGSGTRLTVV.

The J gene is TRBJ2-7, the V gene TRBV9; D may be TRBD2 (7 bases). CDR1 is SGDLS and CDR2 is YYNGEE in the germline V gene. The CDR3 loop spans 16 amino acids. Trimming took 4 bases from V and 6 from J, leaving 23 bases between them. The CDR3 reads CASSPQRGGGMAEQYF. The CDR3, as DNA: TGTGCCAGCAGCCCCCAGAGGGGAGGGGGGATGGCCGAGCAGTACTTC.

This clone occurred a few times. The genes are TRBV11-3 and TRBJ2-3, with no clear D. The germline gives CDR1 SGHNT, CDR2 YENEEA. Trimming removed 3 bases from V and 7 bases from J, with 8 bases in between. The length of the CDR3 is 12 residues. CDR3 bases: TGTGCCAGCAGCTTTGAGGAGCATACGCAGTATTTT. Translating gives CASSFEEHTQYF.

For this clone: The same CDR3 is also encoded by other DNA sequences in this sample. This chain connects TRBV9 to TRBJ2-2, with D possibly being TRBD1 (5 bases). The CDR3 sequence is 16 residues long. Germline CDR1 and CDR2: SGDLS and YYNGEE. V was clipped by 0 bases and J by 0 bases, with 9 bases between them. CDR3 amino acids: CASSVASGTNTGELFF. The CDR3 DNA is TGTGCCAGCAGCGTAGCCTCAGGGACGAACACCGGGGAGCTGTTTTTT.